Listed below are T cell receptor beta chains from one sample, sequenced in a study of T cells in Graves' hyperthyroidism and ophthalmopathy. Each CDR3 protein gets one entry after TCRdb re-called the multiplex PCR reads with MiXCR. The table includes more than 550,000 distinct CDR3 sequences, approximately 18% detected once. Specimen: blood. These TCRs come from a woman in her 50s with Graves' hyperthyroidism that later progressed to Graves' ophthalmopathy. Each CDR3 is given with its conserved first and last residue. Each record gives: J gene, clone size, V gene, D gene, CDR3 protein, CDR3 DNA. A D gene is named only where the DNA matches it firmly. Not all rows give a size; the values are once, few, many and, for expanded clones, a class.

TRBJ1-5 | few | TRBV6-2/TRBV6-3 | NA | CASSRSSGGQPQHF | TGTGCCAGCTCACGCAGTAGCGGGGGCCAGCCCCAGCATTTT
TRBJ2-2 | NA | TRBV11-2 | NA | CASSFSSGMGTGELFF | TGTGCCAGCAGCTTTTCGTCCGGGATGGGAACCGGGGAGCTGTTTTTT
TRBJ2-5 | few | TRBV13 | TRBD1 | CASSLPRQGQETQYF | TGTGCCAGCAGCTTACCCCGACAGGGCCAAGAGACCCAGTACTTC
TRBJ1-1 | few | TRBV5-5 | NA | CASSLARGRDEAFF | TGTGCCAGCAGCTTGGCCCGGGGGCGTGATGAAGCTTTCTTT
TRBJ2-2 | NA | TRBV7-8 | TRBD1 | CASSLGAAGGTGELFF | TGTGCCAGCAGCCTAGGAGCGGCAGGGGGCACCGGGGAGCTGTTTTTT
TRBJ1-5 | few | TRBV27 | TRBD1 | CASRGTGRSNQPQHF | TGTGCCAGTCGCGGGACAGGTCGTAGCAATCAGCCCCAGCATTTT
TRBJ2-2 | NA | TRBV7-9 | TRBD1 | CATNTRQGVDGAGELFF | TGTGCCACGAATACCCGACAGGGAGTGGACGGGGCCGGGGAGCTGTTTTTT
TRBJ1-3 | few | TRBV7-9 | NA | CASSLEGVGNTIYF | TGTGCCAGCAGCTTAGAAGGGGTCGGAAACACCATATATTTT
TRBJ1-1 | NA | TRBV19 | NA | CASSIHGWTTEAFF | TGTGCCAGTAGTATTCATGGGTGGACCACTGAAGCTTTCTTT
TRBJ1-1 | many | TRBV6-1 | TRBD1 | CASNPGAEGAQAFF | TGTGCCAGCAACCCAGGGGCCGAGGGGGCCCAAGCTTTCTTT
TRBJ2-7 | few | TRBV25-1 | TRBD2 | CASTPGGTYEQYF | TGTGCCAGCACCCCGGGGGGAACCTACGAGCAGTACTTC
TRBJ1-4 | few | TRBV19 | NA | CASTHRDPLGEKLFF | TGTGCCAGTACGCACCGGGACCCACTAGGTGAAAAACTGTTTTTT
TRBJ1-5 | few | TRBV19 | NA | CASRSAGSNQPQHF | TGTGCCAGTAGATCGGCCGGTAGCAATCAGCCCCAGCATTTT
TRBJ2-1 | many | TRBV15 | NA | CATSRVGSEQFF | TGTGCCACCAGCAGAGTCGGGAGTGAGCAGTTCTTC
TRBJ2-1 | many | TRBV18 | TRBD1 | CASSPSLTGGNEQFF | TGTGCCAGCTCACCAAGCCTTACAGGGGGCAATGAGCAGTTCTTC
TRBJ1-5 | many | TRBV2 | TRBD1 | CASSQEGQPPKRPQHF | TGTGCCAGCAGCCAGGAGGGACAGCCCCCAAAGCGGCCCCAGCATTTT
TRBJ2-1 | few | TRBV6-2/TRBV6-3 | NA | CASSYVTGQFF | TGTGCCAGCAGTTACGTCACAGGGCAGTTCTTC
TRBJ1-5 | NA | TRBV15 | NA | CTTSRGEILYSNQPQHF | TGTACCACCAGCAGAGGGGAGATACTTTATAGCAATCAGCCCCAGCATTTT
TRBJ1-6 | NA | TRBV5-1 | NA | CASSLGPDSYTRGSPLHF | TGCGCCAGCAGCCTCGGCCCTGACAGTTACACCCGTGGTTCACCCCTCCACTTT
TRBJ2-5 | many | TRBV30 | NA | CASDRQETQYF | TGTGCCTCGGACAGACAAGAGACCCAGTACTTC
TRBJ2-5 | few | TRBV20-1 | TRBD2 | CSAEQRGGGETQYF | TGCAGTGCTGAGCAGCGGGGGGGCGGAGAGACCCAGTACTTC
TRBJ1-2 | few | TRBV10-1 | NA | CASRIPPGALNYGYTF | TGCGCCAGCAGGATCCCTCCGGGTGCGCTAAACTATGGCTACACCTTC
TRBJ2-1 | NA | TRBV7-2 | TRBD2 | CANSTGGQINEQFF | TGTGCCAACAGCACGGGGGGGCAAATCAATGAGCAGTTCTTC
TRBJ2-2 | many | TRBV5-1 | TRBD1 | CASSLRDRVMRPNTGELFF | TGCGCCAGCAGCTTACGGGACAGGGTTATGCGGCCGAACACCGGGGAGCTGTTTTTT
TRBJ1-1 | NA | TRBV29-1 | NA | CSVVRPERTGTEAFF | TGCAGCGTTGTTCGGCCAGAAAGGACGGGGACTGAAGCTTTCTTT
TRBJ2-5 | NA | TRBV19 | NA | CASSLSLNRGAQETQYF | TGTGCCAGTAGTCTCAGCCTGAATCGGGGGGCCCAAGAGACCCAGTACTTC
TRBJ2-1 | many | TRBV5-1 | NA | CASSPLDRTPSYNEQFF | TGCGCCAGCAGCCCCTTAGACAGGACTCCCTCCTACAATGAGCAGTTCTTC
TRBJ2-1 | NA | TRBV5-1 | NA | CASSSRTVLANEQFF | TGCGCCAGCAGCTCGAGGACAGTCCTAGCCAATGAGCAGTTCTTC
TRBJ2-1 | many | TRBV20-1 | TRBD2 | CSARLGLAGSIDNEQFF | TGCAGTGCCAGACTAGGACTAGCGGGGAGTATTGACAATGAGCAGTTCTTC
TRBJ2-5 | few | TRBV3-1 | TRBD1 | CASSPARGQGARETQYF | TGTGCCAGCTCACCAGCGAGGGGGCAGGGGGCCCGAGAGACCCAGTACTTC
TRBJ2-1 | NA | TRBV20-1 | TRBD2 | CSALGLGLAGAPHDNEQFF | TGCAGTGCTTTGGGCTTGGGGCTAGCGGGCGCCCCCCATGACAATGAGCAGTTCTTC
TRBJ2-5 | few | TRBV24-1 | NA | CATSDPQETQYF | TGTGCCACCAGTGACCCACAAGAGACCCAGTACTTC
TRBJ2-3 | NA | TRBV20-1 | TRBD2 | CSATLAGVPDTQYF | TGCAGTGCTACTTTAGCGGGGGTCCCAGATACGCAGTATTTT
TRBJ2-2 | NA | TRBV5-8 | NA | CASSFYSSNTGELFF | TGTGCCAGCAGCTTTTATTCGTCGAACACCGGGGAGCTGTTTTTT
TRBJ2-7 | NA | TRBV12-3/TRBV12-4 | NA | CASRGGAENYEQYF | TGTGCCAGCAGGGGGGGGGCAGAAAATTACGAGCAGTACTTC
TRBJ1-3 | NA | TRBV12-3/TRBV12-4 | TRBD1 | CASSHGTGGNGNTIYF | TGTGCCAGCAGTCACGGGACAGGGGGCAATGGAAACACCATATATTTT
TRBJ1-4 | NA | TRBV10-3 | TRBD1 | CAIRGGTDNEKLFF | TGTGCCATCAGGGGCGGGACAGACAATGAAAAACTGTTTTTT
TRBJ2-2 | many | TRBV10-2 | NA | CASSLGARNTGELFF | TGCGCCAGCAGCTTGGGGGCCAGAAACACCGGGGAGCTGTTTTTT
TRBJ1-2 | many | TRBV20-1 | NA | CSPREEYGYTF | TGCAGCCCCCGGGAGGAATATGGCTACACCTTC
TRBJ2-1 | few | TRBV27 | NA | CASSQLASGQFF | TGTGCCAGCAGTCAACTGGCGTCGGGGCAGTTCTTC
TRBJ2-6 | NA | TRBV2 | NA | CASSPRRPGRGANVLTF | TGTGCCAGCAGCCCGCGAAGACCAGGGCGAGGGGCCAACGTCCTGACTTTC
TRBJ2-2 | NA | TRBV27 | NA | CANSLGNTGELFF | TGTGCCAACAGTTTGGGTAACACCGGGGAGCTGTTTTTT
TRBJ1-1 | once | TRBV7-9 | NA | CASSLPYGSYTEAFF | TGTGCCAGCAGCTTACCTTATGGGTCGTACACTGAAGCTTTCTTT
TRBJ1-2 | few | TRBV20-1 | NA | CSATTGKANYGYTF | TGCAGTGCTACAACAGGGAAAGCTAACTATGGCTACACCTTC
TRBJ1-6 | NA | TRBV6-2/TRBV6-3 | NA | CASSYLPRDVGSPLHF | TGTGCCAGCAGTTACCTCCCCCGGGATGTAGGTTCACCCCTCCACTTT
TRBJ1-2 | many | TRBV7-9 | NA | CASSLAIGGVHGYTF | TGTGCCAGCAGCTTAGCGATCGGAGGGGTTCATGGCTACACCTTC
TRBJ2-1 | few | TRBV5-6 | NA | CASSYGTPGDEQFF | TGTGCCAGCAGCTACGGGACGCCGGGGGATGAGCAGTTCTTC
TRBJ1-1 | NA | TRBV5-1 | TRBD1 | CASSLDRGGSEAFF | TGCGCCAGCAGCTTGGACAGGGGAGGTTCTGAAGCTTTCTTT
TRBJ1-2 | few | TRBV29-1 | TRBD1 | CSVEDGWDSARGYTF | TGCAGCGTTGAAGATGGGTGGGACAGCGCGCGTGGCTACACCTTC
TRBJ2-1 | NA | TRBV4-2 | NA | CASSQQSSDEQFF | TGTGCCAGCAGCCAACAGTCTAGCGATGAGCAGTTCTTC